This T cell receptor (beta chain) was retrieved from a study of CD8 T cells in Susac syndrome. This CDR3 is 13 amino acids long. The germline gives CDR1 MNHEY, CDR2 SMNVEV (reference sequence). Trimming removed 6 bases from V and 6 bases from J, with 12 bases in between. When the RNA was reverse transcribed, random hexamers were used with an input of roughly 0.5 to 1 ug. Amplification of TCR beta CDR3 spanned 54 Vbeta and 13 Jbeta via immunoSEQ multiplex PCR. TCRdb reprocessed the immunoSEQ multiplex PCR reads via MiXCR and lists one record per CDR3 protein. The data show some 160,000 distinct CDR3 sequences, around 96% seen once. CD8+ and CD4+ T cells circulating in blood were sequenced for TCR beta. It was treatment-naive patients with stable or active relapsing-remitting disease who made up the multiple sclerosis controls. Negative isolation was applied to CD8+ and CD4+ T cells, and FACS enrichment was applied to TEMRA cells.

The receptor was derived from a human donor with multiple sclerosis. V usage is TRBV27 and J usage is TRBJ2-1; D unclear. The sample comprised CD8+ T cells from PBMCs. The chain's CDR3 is CASSPELGNEQFF. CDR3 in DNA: TGTGCCAGCAGCCCGGAGCTAGGCAATGAGCAGTTCTTC.